This record concerns one TCR beta chain sequence. What it recognizes is unknown. The validation cohort, a group of around 130 subjects, included the donors and was separate from the approximately 680-subject first cohort. Assay used: immunoSEQ multiplex PCR; TCRdb lists only in-frame clones, some missing. Here the sample spans 250,000 to 400,000 clones, around 90% being singletons. This sample is drawn from a study of cytomegalovirus exposure and HLA in healthy donors. Study observations and caveats: The listing of 150 or so TCR beta chains classed them as cytomegalovirus-associated.

The germline V gene encodes CDR1 SGHDT and CDR2 YYEEEE. The CDR3 extends over 15 amino acids. Trimming pared 1 base from V and 3 bases from J, leaving 14 bases between. Specimen: PBMCs. This TCR derives from a man aged 25-45 years in good health and CMV-seronegative. The chain links TRBV5-6 to TRBJ2-7; TRBD2 might be the D (6 bases). The CDR3: CASSLREAGGYEQYF. The DNA for the CDR3 is TGTGCCAGCAGCTTGAGGGAGGCCGGGGGCTACGAGCAGTACTTC.